This T cell receptor beta chain emerged from a study of blood T cell repertoires in COVID-19. Study background: The United States, Italy and Spain were the sources of the acute and convalescent COVID-19 samples.

Original analysis: Amplified reference gene primers provided the basis for estimating nucleated cell counts. The data were produced by immunoSEQ multiplex PCR, yet TCRdb's version contains in-frame clones alone and is incomplete. The V and J calls and clone size come from that table; D and trimming were worked out from the DNA. The table records some 200,000 clones, around 81% of them present only once. This study enrolled people aged about 18 to 90 from about two dozen US geographic areas. Cohort placement rested on clinical history that participants reported themselves. V was pared by 7 bases and J by 3 bases, with 13 bases between. Germline V CDR1 and CDR2: MNHEY, SVGAGI. This CDR3 region has 14 residues.

The rearrangement uses TRBV6-5 and TRBJ1-5; no reliable D call. This TCR was recovered from a woman between 40 and 55 years old with acute COVID-19. Sequenced: PBMCs or T cells enriched from blood (not recorded which). The CDR3 sequence: CASKKEGTNQPQHF. The CDR3 coding sequence is TGTGCCAGCAAAAAGGAGGGAACCAATCAGCCCCAGCATTTT.